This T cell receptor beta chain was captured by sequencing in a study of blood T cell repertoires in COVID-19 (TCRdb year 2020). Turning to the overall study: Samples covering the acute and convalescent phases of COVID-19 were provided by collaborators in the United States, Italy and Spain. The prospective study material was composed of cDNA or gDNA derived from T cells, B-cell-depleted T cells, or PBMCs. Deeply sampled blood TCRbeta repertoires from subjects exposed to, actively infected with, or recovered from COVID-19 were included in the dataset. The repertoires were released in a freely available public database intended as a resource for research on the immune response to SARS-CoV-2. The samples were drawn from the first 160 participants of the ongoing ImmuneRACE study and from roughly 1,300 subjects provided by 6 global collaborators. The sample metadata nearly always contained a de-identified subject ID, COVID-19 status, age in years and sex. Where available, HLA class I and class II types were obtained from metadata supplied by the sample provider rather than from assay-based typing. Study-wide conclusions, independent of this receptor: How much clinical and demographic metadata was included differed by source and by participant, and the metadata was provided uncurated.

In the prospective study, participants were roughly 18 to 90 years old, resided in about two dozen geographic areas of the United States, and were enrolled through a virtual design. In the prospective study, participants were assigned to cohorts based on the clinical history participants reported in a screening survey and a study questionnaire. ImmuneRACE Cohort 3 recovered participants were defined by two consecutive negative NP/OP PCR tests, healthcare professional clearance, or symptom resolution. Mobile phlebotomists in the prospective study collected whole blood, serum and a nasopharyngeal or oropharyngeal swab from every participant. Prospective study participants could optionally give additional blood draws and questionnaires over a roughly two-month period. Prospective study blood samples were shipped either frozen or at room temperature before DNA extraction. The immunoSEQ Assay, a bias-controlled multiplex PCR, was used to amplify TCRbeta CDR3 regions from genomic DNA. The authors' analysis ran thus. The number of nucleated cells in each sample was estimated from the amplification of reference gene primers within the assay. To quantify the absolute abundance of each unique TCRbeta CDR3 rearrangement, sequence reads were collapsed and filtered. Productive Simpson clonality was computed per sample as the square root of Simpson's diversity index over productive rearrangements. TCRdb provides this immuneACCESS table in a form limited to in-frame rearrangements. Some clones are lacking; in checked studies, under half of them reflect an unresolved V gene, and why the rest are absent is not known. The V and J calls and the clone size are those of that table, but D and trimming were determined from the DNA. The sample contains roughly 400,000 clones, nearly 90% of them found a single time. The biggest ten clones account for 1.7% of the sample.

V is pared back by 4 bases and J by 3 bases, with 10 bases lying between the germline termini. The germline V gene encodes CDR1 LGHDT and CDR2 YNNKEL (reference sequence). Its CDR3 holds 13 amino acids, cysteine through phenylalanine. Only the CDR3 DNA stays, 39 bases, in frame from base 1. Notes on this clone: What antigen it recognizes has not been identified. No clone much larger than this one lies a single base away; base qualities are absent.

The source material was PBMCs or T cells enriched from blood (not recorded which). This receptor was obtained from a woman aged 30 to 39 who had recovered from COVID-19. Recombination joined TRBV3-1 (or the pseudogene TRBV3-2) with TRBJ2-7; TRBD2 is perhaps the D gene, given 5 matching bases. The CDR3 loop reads CASSRGGYYEQYF. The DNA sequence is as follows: TGTGCCAGCAGCCGTGGCGGGTACTACGAGCAGTACTTC.